This T cell receptor (beta chain) was captured in a study of identical twins. With 4 bases clipped from V and 3 bases from J, the junction kept 12 bases outside the gene matches. Germline CDR1 is ENHRY and CDR2 is SYGVKD. This CDR3 is 16 amino acids long. Notes on the study in general: Zero-insertion analyses might be partly confounded by invariant T cells like MAIT and iNKT.

cDNA molecules carried unique molecular identifiers, and template switching added a universal primer site. TCRdb re-called the 5' RACE reads with MiXCR, one entry per CDR3 protein. Here the sample spans 350,000 to 500,000 distinct CDR3 sequences, about 18% being singletons. Turning to this clonotype: What it binds is not known.

The receptor was derived from a man in his fifties or sixties in good health. V and J are TRBV10-3 and TRBJ2-7, with 7 bases lining up with TRBD1. Sequencing was done on a sample of naive T cells sorted from blood. CDR3 DNA: TGTGCCATCAGTGGGGGGACAGACCCTCCTCGCTACGAGCAGTACTTC. It translates to CAISGGTDPPRYEQYF.